This entry concerns a single TCR beta chain. V lost 8 bases and J lost 7; bases outside the gene matches: 14. CDR1 and CDR2 from the germline V gene are MDHEN and SYDVKM. There are 16 residues in the CDR3. The sample belongs to a study of shared clonotypes between healthy human individuals. TCRdb keeps only in-frame clones here, not all; method: immunoSEQ multiplex PCR. The table includes roughly 720,000 clones, around 90% detected once. The sequencing sample was made of memory CD8+ T cells from PBMCs. Subset here: CD45RO+ cells pooled with CCR7-negative TemRA cells. This TCR derives from a man in his late teens or twenties in good health. Some clones in this sample may be carry-over from other donors' samples. V is TRBV28 and J is TRBJ1-4; TRBD1 matches 9 bases. The CDR3 DNA follows: TGTGCCAGCTGGGGGACAGGGTACTACAGAGGTGAAAAACTGTTTTTT. Its protein product is CASWGTGYYRGEKLFF.